This T cell receptor (beta chain) was profiled in a study of a mutant IDH1 vaccine in newly diagnosed glioma. Notes on the study in general: It was about 95% of patients that developed vaccine-induced immune responses.

TCRdb keeps only in-frame clones here, not all; method: immunoSEQ multiplex PCR. The top ten clones hold roughly 0.58% of a sample with over 80,000 clones, over 85% of them seen once. With respect to this clone: What it binds is unknown.

This CDR3 has 14 amino acids. Trimming left V 0 bases short and J 1 base short, with 7 bases between. CDR1 SGHRS and CDR2 YFSETQ come from the germline V gene. Time point meaning: baseline, week 1 (first vaccination visit). The treatment denotes: pre-vaccination baseline after standard-of-care therapy. The sample consisted of PBMCs, taken from a glioma patient treated with radiotherapy, temozolomide or both. The source of this sequence is a woman aged 45-65 years with glioma. The chain combines TRBV5-1 with TRBJ1-1; D unresolved. The CDR3 loop is CASSLGEGNTEAFF. Written as DNA, the CDR3 is TGCGCCAGCAGCTTGGGGGAGGGGAACACTGAAGCTTTCTTT.